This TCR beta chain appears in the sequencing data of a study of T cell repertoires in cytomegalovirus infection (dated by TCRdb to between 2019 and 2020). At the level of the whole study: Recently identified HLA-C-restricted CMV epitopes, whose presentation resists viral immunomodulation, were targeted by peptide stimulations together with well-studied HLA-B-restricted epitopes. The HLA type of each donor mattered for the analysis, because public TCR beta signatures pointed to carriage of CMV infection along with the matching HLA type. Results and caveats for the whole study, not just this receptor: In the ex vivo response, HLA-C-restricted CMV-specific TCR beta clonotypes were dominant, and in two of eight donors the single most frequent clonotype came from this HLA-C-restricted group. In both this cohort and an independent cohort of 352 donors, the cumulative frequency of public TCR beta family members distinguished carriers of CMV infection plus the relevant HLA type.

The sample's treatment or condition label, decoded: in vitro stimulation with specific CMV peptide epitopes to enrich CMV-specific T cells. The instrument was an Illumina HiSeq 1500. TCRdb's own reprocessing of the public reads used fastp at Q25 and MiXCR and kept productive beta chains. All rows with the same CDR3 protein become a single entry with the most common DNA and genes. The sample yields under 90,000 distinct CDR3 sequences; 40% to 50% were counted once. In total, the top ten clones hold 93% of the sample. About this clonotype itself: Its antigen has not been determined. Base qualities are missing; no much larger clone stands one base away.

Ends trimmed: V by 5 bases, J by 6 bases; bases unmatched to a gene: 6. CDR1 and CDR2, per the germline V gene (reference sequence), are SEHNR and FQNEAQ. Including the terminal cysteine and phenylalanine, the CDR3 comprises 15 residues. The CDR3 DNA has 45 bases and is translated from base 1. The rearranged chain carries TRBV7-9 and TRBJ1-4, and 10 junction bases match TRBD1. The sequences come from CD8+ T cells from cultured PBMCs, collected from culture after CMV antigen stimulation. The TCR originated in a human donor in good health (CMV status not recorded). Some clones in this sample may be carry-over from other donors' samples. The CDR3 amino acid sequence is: CASSARTGGYEKLFF. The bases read TGTGCCAGCAGCGCCAGGACAGGGGGTTATGAAAAACTGTTTTTT.